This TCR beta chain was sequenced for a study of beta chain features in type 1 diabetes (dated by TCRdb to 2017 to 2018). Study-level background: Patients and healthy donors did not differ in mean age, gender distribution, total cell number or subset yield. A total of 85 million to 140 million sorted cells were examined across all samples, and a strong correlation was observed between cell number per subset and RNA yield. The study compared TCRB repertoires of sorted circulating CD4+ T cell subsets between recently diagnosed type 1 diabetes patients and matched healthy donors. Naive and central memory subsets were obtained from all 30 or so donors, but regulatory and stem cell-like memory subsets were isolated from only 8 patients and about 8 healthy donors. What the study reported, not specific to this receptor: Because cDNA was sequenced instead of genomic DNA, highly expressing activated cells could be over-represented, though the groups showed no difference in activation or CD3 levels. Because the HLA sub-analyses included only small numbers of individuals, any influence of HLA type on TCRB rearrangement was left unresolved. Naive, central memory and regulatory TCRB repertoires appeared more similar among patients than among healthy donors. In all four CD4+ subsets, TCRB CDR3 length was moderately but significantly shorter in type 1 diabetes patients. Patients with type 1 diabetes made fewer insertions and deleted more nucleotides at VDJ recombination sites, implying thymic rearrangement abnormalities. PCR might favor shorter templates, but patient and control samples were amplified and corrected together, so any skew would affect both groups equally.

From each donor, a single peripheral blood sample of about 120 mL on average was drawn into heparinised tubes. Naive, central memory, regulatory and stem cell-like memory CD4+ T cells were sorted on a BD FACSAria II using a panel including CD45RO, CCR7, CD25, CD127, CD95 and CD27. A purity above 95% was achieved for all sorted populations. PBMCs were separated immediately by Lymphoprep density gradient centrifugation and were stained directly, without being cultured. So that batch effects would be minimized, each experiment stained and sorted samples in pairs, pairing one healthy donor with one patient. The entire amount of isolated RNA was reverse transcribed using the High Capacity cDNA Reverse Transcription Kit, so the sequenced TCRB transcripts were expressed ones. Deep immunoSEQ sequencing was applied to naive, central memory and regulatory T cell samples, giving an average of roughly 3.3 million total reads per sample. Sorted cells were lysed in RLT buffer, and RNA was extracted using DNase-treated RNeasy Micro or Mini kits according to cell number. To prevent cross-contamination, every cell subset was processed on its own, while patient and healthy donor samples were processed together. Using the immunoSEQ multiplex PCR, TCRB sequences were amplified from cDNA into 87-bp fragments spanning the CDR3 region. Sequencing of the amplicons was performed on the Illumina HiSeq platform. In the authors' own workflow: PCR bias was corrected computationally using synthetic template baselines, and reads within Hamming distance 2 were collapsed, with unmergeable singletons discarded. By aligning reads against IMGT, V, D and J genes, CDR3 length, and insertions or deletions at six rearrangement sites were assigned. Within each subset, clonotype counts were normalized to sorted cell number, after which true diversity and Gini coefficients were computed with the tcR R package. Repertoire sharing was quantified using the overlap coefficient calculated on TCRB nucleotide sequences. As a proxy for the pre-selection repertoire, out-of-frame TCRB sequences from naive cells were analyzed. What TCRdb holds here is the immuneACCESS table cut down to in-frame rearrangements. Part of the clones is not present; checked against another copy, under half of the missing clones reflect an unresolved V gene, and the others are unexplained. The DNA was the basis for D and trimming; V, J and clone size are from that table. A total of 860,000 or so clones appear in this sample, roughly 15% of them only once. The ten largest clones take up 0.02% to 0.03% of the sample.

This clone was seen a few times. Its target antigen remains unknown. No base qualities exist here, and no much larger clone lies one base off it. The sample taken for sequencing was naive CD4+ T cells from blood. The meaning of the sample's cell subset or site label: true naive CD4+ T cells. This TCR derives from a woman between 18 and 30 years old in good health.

CDR3 protein: CATLYEQYF. At the DNA level, the sequence is TGTGCCACCCTCTACGAGCAGTACTTC. The chain was built from TRBV28 and TRBJ2-5; the D gene assignment is ambiguous. The DNA end is a closer match to TRBJ2-7, so the J assignment may be wrong. The CDR1 and CDR2 encoded by the germline V gene are MDHEN and SYDVKM. From its cysteine to its phenylalanine, the CDR3 spans 9 amino acids. Only the CDR3 DNA is retained, 27 bases long and in frame from the first base.